This T cell receptor beta chain comes out of a study of human thymus T cells. V was shortened by 7 bases and J by 8 bases, with 11 bases between the two germline ends. The CDR3 runs 11 residues. Germline values: CDR1 MNHNS, CDR2 SASEGT. On this clone: Its cognate antigen is unknown.

Measured with immunoSEQ multiplex PCR; TCRdb has only the in-frame clones, and not every one. The sample consists of about 60,000 clones, approximately 93% of them appearing once. Corrective surgery for congenital heart defects was being performed on the healthy Finnish infants who were the donors. A roughly 0.45-1 mL peripheral blood aliquot was taken intraoperatively from four of eight donors. Blood DNA came from all available leukocytes, not a fixed cell number. Whole-study findings and limits: The authors found apparently biased V and J gene usage in thymic and blood repertoires.

This clonotype was obtained from a boy under three years old with a congenital heart defect but otherwise immunologically healthy. The rearrangement links TRBV6-1 to TRBJ1-1; D is possibly TRBD1 (5 bases). The sample was blood. As DNA, the CDR3 is TGTGCCAGCATGACGGGGGGGGAAGCTTTCTTT. This gives the protein CASMTGGEAFF.